The entry that follows covers one TCR beta chain sequence. Its antigen target is currently unknown. It has no much larger one-base neighbor in the sample; base qualities were not kept. Library creation used the immunoSEQ multiplex PCR assay. For the multiplex PCR, a mixture combining 60 forward primers for TCR Vbeta segments and 13 reverse primers for TCR Jbeta segments was used. The CDR3 region of rearranged TCR beta genes was amplified from genomic DNA by a multiplex PCR assay. Amplified TCR beta libraries were sequenced as 87-base-pair reads on the Illumina HiSeq System. The authors' analysis ran thus. A later analysis tallied 80 million to 95 million unique TCR beta chains across the 550 to 850 repertoires, and around 9.9 million of those chains were shared by two or more donors. A nearest-neighbor algorithm error-corrected the raw reads and collapsed the reads into unique sequences, merging closely related sequences to remove PCR and sequencing errors. CDR3 sequences were aligned to IMGT reference sequences to assign V, D and J gene segments. Each retained sequence needed at least a six-nucleotide match to both a V gene segment and a J gene segment. Rearrangements were called productive when the CDR3 lacked stop codons and stayed in frame with V and J; all others were non-productive. CDR3 was defined by IMGT convention, running from the second conserved V-encoded cysteine to the conserved J-encoded phenylalanine. In an earlier analysis of around 540 of the donors, sequences lacking an unambiguous match to a single V gene segment were excluded. In an earlier analysis of several hundred of the donors, V segments were called functional above 56.7% productive rearrangements and were called segregating when the between-donor standard deviation exceeded 5%. To diagnose cytomegalovirus status from the catalog of TCR beta chain sequences, a statistical classification framework was built. In a later analysis, V and J genes were assigned by comparing TCR nucleotide sequences against IMGT/GENE-DB human TR gene sequences. A later analysis assigned CDR3 sequences and most-parsimonious VDJ recombination scenarios with the TCRdist pipeline. A later analysis defined each TCR beta chain by its CDR3 amino acid sequence plus V-gene family, and excluded reads lacking a unique V-gene family. A later analysis removed 500 to 650 highly shared, low-generation-probability nucleotide sequences to deal with suspected cross-contamination and a sequencing artifact. For each public chain, a later analysis derived a clonal expansion index from normalized ranks of inferred template counts within each repertoire. Generation probabilities in a later analysis came from a VDJ recombination model fitted to out-of-frame rearrangements, and those results were checked against IGoR. In a later analysis, TCR-TCR, TCR-HLA and TCR-CMV co-occurrence was scored with hypergeometric tests, and a repertoire-size bias correction was applied to TCR pairs. A later analysis estimated false discovery rates by permuting HLA or CMV assignments 20 times. In a later analysis, co-occurring TCRs were grouped using DBSCAN, with TCRdist sequence similarity added in when clustering inside HLA-allele-positive subsets. Repertoires with fewer than 30,000 or more than 120,000 public chains were left out of co-occurrence clustering, as were five repertoires with anomalous nucleotide sharing. As stored in TCRdb, this immuneACCESS dataset retains in-frame rearrangements with V and J assigned. A fraction of the clones does not appear; measured against another copy, unresolved V genes explain less than half of the discrepancy, and the remainder lacks a known reason. Clone size and V and J calls were adopted from that table, with D and trimming inferred from the DNA. The sample table contains under 150,000 clones; only one count was recorded for 75% to 85% of them. Nearly 9.5% of the sample rests with the top ten.

The cohort comprised fewer than 700 healthy bone marrow donors. At the time of sampling, every cohort member was nominally healthy, though immune exposures that went unrecorded were likely present. The donor tested CMV seropositive, placing the donor among the 289 seropositive members of the cohort. A peripheral blood sample was provided by each donor, and peripheral blood mononuclear cells were used for TCR beta sequencing. The Qiagen DNeasy Blood Extraction Kit was used to extract genomic DNA from the blood cell samples. The data derive from a study of cytomegalovirus exposure and HLA in healthy donors listed by TCRdb under 2017. Broadly, across the study: An earlier analysis of fewer than 750 of the donors reported about 300 Gb of sequence data and 117 million unique TCR beta sequences obtained from some 170 million T cells. An early release covering roughly 640 HLA-typed donors comprised roughly 300 gigabases of sequencing data and approximately 80 million unique TCR sequences. Of the 300 to 450 genotyped donors, over 80% were placed in the genetic ancestry cluster associated with self-reported Caucasian donors. The aim of the study was to test whether cataloging public T cell receptors could identify signatures of past pathogen exposure. The T cell repertoires of around 670 subjects were profiled by immunosequencing and related to cytomegalovirus serostatus. Besides the first cohort of roughly 660 subjects, a separate validation cohort made up of 120 different subjects was used. To predict cytomegalovirus infection status, the study brought together high-throughput TCR immunosequencing, statistical association of individual TCRs with disease status, and machine learning. In a later analysis, previously published TCR beta repertoires from 500 to 750 donors were re-analyzed and high-resolution HLA genotyping was added so that TCR occurrence patterns could be studied. Rather than using new phenotypic data, the later analysis identified candidate immune exposures from TCR beta sequences and from how often those sequences occurred across donors. An earlier analysis of several hundred of the donors applied high-throughput TCR beta sequencing to assess whether each TCR beta V gene segment acted as functional or pseudogenic. Donor age, sex, ethnicity and CMV serostatus were collected together with the repertoire data. In a later genetic analysis, genome-wide SNP genotypes for about three fifths of the 666 donors were used, and that subset was treated as a discovery cohort. All discovery cohort repertoires had been generated using a single sequencing platform. Both class I and class II loci were covered by HLA typing, at four-digit resolution. Typing coverage differed by locus: A, B, C, DRB1 and DQB1 were typed in about 620-630 donors, DQA1 in 500 to 550, DPA1 in 606, and DPB1 in roughly 450. About five DR-DQ haplotypes were treated as single units for association and clustering because of strong linkage in the cohort. On average, around 200,000 unique TCR beta nucleotide sequences were sequenced per donor among 300 to 500 genotyped donors of the cohort, with about 17% of those sequences being non-productive.

The paper as a whole reports these results and caveats: Immune exposure information for the cohort was limited to CMV serostatus. According to a later analysis, TCR association rates differed among HLA loci, with DRB1 alleles showing the most associated TCRs and HLA-C alleles showing the fewest. The classifier was reported to diagnose cytomegalovirus status with high specificity and sensitivity in both the original cohort and the validation cohort. Most TCR sequences were observed very rarely across donors, whereas some public TCRs were present in many individuals. Linkage disequilibrium might explain the correlated functional status among segregating V segments, but an unknown experimental factor could not be excluded. Because HLA typing was unavailable for some donors at each locus, only the typed subset was used in association tests. A total of fewer than 200 TCR beta chains were listed by the study as associated with cytomegalovirus. In vitro tests confirmed that a few of the cytomegalovirus-associated TCR beta chains recognize cytomegalovirus antigens. Compared with equally common non-associated chains, HLA-associated TCR beta chains in a later analysis were more clonally expanded and had lower generation probabilities. A further reported finding was that TCR beta sequences accurately predicted the HLA-A and HLA-B alleles for most subjects in the first cohort. In a later analysis, more than 15,000 TCR beta sequences were associated with specific HLA alleles at a false discovery rate of 0.05. Because the 87-base-pair reads could not distinguish some IMGT-functional V segments, including TRBV6-2 and TRBV6-3, those segments were excluded. An earlier analysis of 587 of the donors showed that most TCR beta V segments appeared in productive rearrangements either about 90% or about 30% of the time, which broadly matched IMGT annotations. In a later genetic analysis, a missense DCLRE1C variant was associated with V-gene and J-gene trimming of TCR beta chains, and the association was replicated in an independent cohort. According to a later analysis, most CMV-associated TCR beta chains appeared to be HLA-restricted, and the HLA associations seemed to be driven largely by CMV exposure. When HLA alleles, especially DR and DQ, strongly co-occurred, attributing TCR associations to individual alleles was difficult. A cluster of highly shared sequence variants was judged likely to represent a technical artifact of the sequencing pipeline. Because counts were too low, about 18 rarely observed V segments, including chromosome 9 orphons, were excluded from the earlier analysis of roughly 580 of the donors. According to the authors, the approach could potentially be generalized to other disease states and immunological phenotypes. Sequencing depth was assumed to be roughly uniform across donors in the presence/absence analyses, though that assumption may not hold. A later analysis reported that several top co-occurrence clusters appeared linked to parvovirus B19, influenza, CMV and Epstein-Barr virus. In a later genetic analysis, fewer N-insertions in productive TCRs were reported among donors in an Asian-associated ancestry cluster than the roughly 700-donor mean. Only TCR beta chains were sequenced in this cohort, and the absence of alpha or paired-chain data limited detectable features.

Relative to germline, V is 2 bases shorter and J is 0 bases shorter, with 8 bases between their ends. CDR1 and CDR2 are read off the germline V gene (reference sequence) as LNHDA and SQIVND. The CDR3 contains 15 residues, cysteine and phenylalanine counted. Kept here is only the CDR3 DNA, which spans 45 bases and is read in frame from base 1. Sequences were obtained from PBMCs. The sequence links TRBV19 to TRBJ1-5; the best D guess is TRBD1, with 6 bases matching. This TCR was recovered from a woman between 45 and 65 years old in good health and CMV-seropositive. The encoded CDR3 is CASSINRVSNQPQHF. The DNA reads TGTGCCAGTAGTATAAACAGGGTTAGCAATCAGCCCCAGCATTTT.